The rows below give T cell receptor beta chains drawn from one sample of a study of tumor-infiltrating lymphocytes in primary liver carcinoma. MiXCR was run by TCRdb on the multiplex PCR reads, yielding one entry per CDR3 protein. The table includes some 320,000 distinct CDR3 sequences, more than 55% detected once. The source material was peripheral blood. These receptors all come from a man aged 35-49 years with primary liver carcinoma and hepatitis B virus infection. CDR3s include the opening cysteine and the closing phenylalanine or tryptophan. A D gene is named only where the DNA matches it firmly. The size of a clone is reported for some rows only, either as once, few or many, or as a class for expanded clones.

V gene	D gene	CDR3 length	clone size	J gene	CDR3 DNA	CDR3 protein
TRBV5-5	NA	13	NA	TRBJ2-3	TGTGCCAGCAGCGTTACTAACAGGGGGGGTGGGGATTTT	CASSVTNRGGGDF
TRBV6-2/TRBV6-3	TRBD2	20	NA	TRBJ2-4	TGTGCCAGCAGTTACTCGAGAAGATCCCAAGGGTCTAGCGGCAAAAACATTCAGTACTTC	CASSYSRRSQGSSGKNIQYF
TRBV28	NA	14	NA	TRBJ1-5	TGTGCCAGCAGTTGGGGACGGCTCAATCAGCCCCAGCATTTT	CASSWGRLNQPQHF
TRBV5-1	TRBD1	14	NA	TRBJ1-1	TGCGCCAGCAGCTTGGGCAGGGGGCTTACTGAAGCTTTCTTT	CASSLGRGLTEAFF
TRBV18	TRBD1	16	few	TRBJ2-7	TGTGCCAGCTCACCCGACTCCGGGACAGGGGTTTACGAGCAGTACTTC	CASSPDSGTGVYEQYF
TRBV11-2	TRBD1	15	medium-sized	TRBJ2-7	TGTGCCAGCAGCTTACGATGGACAGGGGAAAACGAGCAGTACTTC	CASSLRWTGENEQYF
TRBV2	NA	13	NA	TRBJ1-5	TGTGCCAGCAGCAGGGCTGGCAATCAGCCCCAGCATTTT	CASSRAGNQPQHF
TRBV30	NA	13	NA	TRBJ2-1	TGTGCCTTGAGTATGGGACTGCTCAATGAGCAGTTCTTC	CALSMGLLNEQFF
TRBV11-3	NA	15	NA	TRBJ2-1	TGTGCCTGCAGCCCCACGGGACTGGCTAATGGTGAGCAGTTCTTC	CACSPTGLANGEQFF
TRBV5-6	TRBD2	15	few	TRBJ2-7	TGTGCCAGCAGCTTGGGTCTAGCGGCATACCCCGAGCAGTACTTC	CASSLGLAAYPEQYF
TRBV28	NA	11	NA	TRBJ2-1	TGTACCAGCGGAGACAGGAATGAGCAGTTCTTC	CTSGDRNEQFF
TRBV10-3	NA	12	NA	TRBJ2-2	TGTGCCATCAGTGAGGGAGTCGGGGAGCTGTTTTTT	CAISEGVGELFF
TRBV11-1	NA	12	NA	TRBJ1-2	TGTGCCAGCAGCTTAGTCTGGTATGGCCACACCTTC	CASSLVWYGHTF
TRBV6-5	NA	15	NA	TRBJ2-3	TGTGCCAGCAGTTATCGGGACTGGGACATAGATACCCAGTATTTT	CASSYRDWDIDTQYF
TRBV5-1	TRBD1	15	few	TRBJ1-5	TGCGCCAGCAGCAGAGGACAGGCTAGCAATCAGCCCCAGCATTTT	CASSRGQASNQPQHF
TRBV6-2/TRBV6-3	TRBD2	19	NA	TRBJ2-1	TGTGCCAGCATGGTCGCATGGGAAAGACTAGCGGGAGGGGTCAATGAGCAGTTCTTC	CASMVAWERLAGGVNEQFF
TRBV6-1	TRBD1	15	many	TRBJ1-6	TGTGCCAGCAGTCCGCGGACAGGGGAGGGGTCACCCCTCCACTTT	CASSPRTGEGSPLHF
TRBV11-2	NA	15	once	TRBJ2-3	TGTGCCAGCAGCCTGAGGGGGAGCGACACAGATACGCAGTATTTT	CASSLRGSDTDTQYF
TRBV5-1	NA	15	NA	TRBJ2-3	TGCGCCAGCAGCCCTGGTATAGGAGCTGCAGATACGCAGTATTTT	CASSPGIGAADTQYF
TRBV5-1	TRBD2	15	NA	TRBJ2-7	TGCGCCAGCCGCTTCGGGACTAGCGGGACCTACGAGCAGTACTTC	CASRFGTSGTYEQYF
TRBV5-1	NA	13	NA	TRBJ2-3	TGCGCCAGCGGAGCCAAAGGGGCAGATACGCAGTATTTT	CASGAKGADTQYF
TRBV28	NA	17	NA	TRBJ2-1	TGTGCCAGCAGTGGTACCCACCGGGGGCTCTCCTACAATGAGCAGTTCTTC	CASSGTHRGLSYNEQFF
TRBV7-2	NA	12	few	TRBJ2-1	TGTGCCAGCAGCTTTCCCCCCTATGAGCAGTTCTTC	CASSFPPYEQFF
TRBV5-6	NA	15	NA	TRBJ2-2	TGTGCCAGCAGCCCATCTTGGGGAAACACCGGGGAGATGTTTTTT	CASSPSWGNTGEMFF
TRBV28	NA	15	few	TRBJ1-5	TGTGCCAGCAGTCCCTCATTCAGCTTATTGGAGCCCCAGCATTTT	CASSPSFSLLEPQHF
TRBV5-5	NA	11	NA	TRBJ2-7	TGTACCAGCAGCCAGGGTGACGAGCAGTACTTC	CTSSQGDEQYF
TRBV14	TRBD2	16	NA	TRBJ2-2	TGTGCCAGCAGCCAAGAAAGACTAGCTGATACCGGGGAGCTGTTTTTT	CASSQERLADTGELFF
TRBV4-3	TRBD2	18	NA	TRBJ2-2	TGCGTCAGCAGCCAAACCACTAGCGGACATACGAACACCGGGGAGCTGTTTTTT	CVSSQTTSGHTNTGELFF
TRBV5-5	NA	15	many	TRBJ2-7	TGTGCCAGCACCGACCGACAGGTGGGGTTGGGGGAGCAGTACTTC	CASTDRQVGLGEQYF
TRBV4-1	TRBD2	18	many	TRBJ2-5	TGCGCCAGCAGCCAAGATACTACCGGGACTAGCGACGCTGGGGCCCAGTACTTC	CASSQDTTGTSDAGAQYF
TRBV25-1	TRBD1	15	few	TRBJ2-7	TGTGCCAGTTCCACCTCCGGGACAGGGGTTGACGAGCAGTACTTC	CASSTSGTGVDEQYF
TRBV4-3	TRBD1	16	NA	TRBJ1-6	TGCACCAGCAGCCCCCGACAGGGGGTCGATAACTCACCCCTCCACTTT	CTSSPRQGVDNSPLHF
TRBV14	NA	14	NA	TRBJ2-7	TGTGCCAGCAGCCTCAAAAACAGGGCCTACTGGCAGTACTTC	CASSLKNRAYWQYF
TRBV7-9	NA	14	NA	TRBJ1-1	TGTGCCAGGAGCTTAGCGGGGGGAAACACTGAAGCTTTCTTT	CARSLAGGNTEAFF
TRBV19	TRBD1	11	NA	TRBJ1-1	TGTGCCATATACAGGGGCGCTGAAGCTTTCTTT	CAIYRGAEAFF
TRBV6-5	NA	14	few	TRBJ2-3	TGTGTCAGTAGCCAAACTAGAAGTTCAGATACGCAGTATTTT	CVSSQTRSSDTQYF
TRBV11-1	NA	12	medium-sized	TRBJ1-1	TGTGCCAGCAGCTCGGGGGACACTGAAGCTTTCTTT	CASSSGDTEAFF
TRBV4-2	TRBD1	17	few	TRBJ2-6	TGTGCCTGCAGCGCCCAGGGGGCGATCTCTGGGGCCAACGTCCTGACTTTC	CACSAQGAISGANVLTF
TRBV5-1	NA	18	few	TRBJ2-1	TGCGCCAGCAGCACCCAACCCACAGGGTCAGGAACGTACAATGAGCAGTTCTTC	CASSTQPTGSGTYNEQFF
TRBV28	TRBD2	14	NA	TRBJ2-2	TGTGCCACCGTAGCGGGAGGGCCGACCGGGGAGCCGTTTTTT	CATVAGGPTGEPFF
TRBV12-3/TRBV12-4	TRBD2	19	NA	TRBJ2-3	TGTGCCAGCAGTTTTTCCCTACGCCGAGGCGGGAGTAGTACAGATACGCAGTATTTT	CASSFSLRRGGSSTDTQYF
TRBV30	NA	11	NA	TRBJ1-1	TGTGTCTGGAGTGCGGGTACTGAAGCTATCTTT	CVWSAGTEAIF
TRBV7-9	NA	15	NA	TRBJ2-7	TGTGCCAGCAGCTCCGGGACGGAGCTTACCTACGAGCAGTACTTC	CASSSGTELTYEQYF
TRBV11-2	NA	14	NA	TRBJ1-1	TGTACCAGCATCCCGACAGGACCGAACACTGAAGCTTTCTTT	CTSIPTGPNTEAFF
TRBV5-1	TRBD2	16	NA	TRBJ2-3	TGCGCCAGCGGCGCCGAAGCGGGAGGGCGAACAGATACGCAGTATTTT	CASGAEAGGRTDTQYF
TRBV6-5	TRBD1	15	NA	TRBJ2-3	TGTGTCAGCAGCCACAGGGGATTTGGAATAGATACGCAGTATTTT	CVSSHRGFGIDTQYF
TRBV5-1	TRBD1	13	NA	TRBJ2-7	TGCGCCAGCAGCCTGGACAGGGGGTCGAAGCAGTACTTC	CASSLDRGSKQYF
TRBV20-1	NA	12	NA	TRBJ2-5	TGCAGTGCAGGGGGGGTTCTAGAGACCCAGTACTTC	CSAGGVLETQYF
TRBV14	NA	15	many	TRBJ2-5	TGTGCCAGCAGCCCCAGGAAAGTGGCACAAGAGACCCAGTACTTC	CASSPRKVAQETQYF
TRBV2	TRBD1	15	NA	TRBJ2-7	TGTGCCAGCAGTGGTACCGGGACAGGTTCCGGCGAGCAGTACTTC	CASSGTGTGSGEQYF